These 8 T cell receptor beta chains originate from one sample sequenced in a study of blood T cell repertoires in COVID-19. TCRdb's copy holds only in-frame clones and misses some; the assay was immunoSEQ multiplex PCR. The repertoire has 100,000 or so clones, 65% to 90% of them found once; the top ten carry around 4.5%. The sequenced sample consisted of peripheral blood. The receptor source for this set is a man aged 50 or older with acute or convalescent COVID-19.

The chain has TRBV28 and TRBJ2-7; a possible D gene is TRBD1 (5 bases). Germline loops: CDR1 MDHEN, CDR2 SYDVKM. The V and J ends lost 3 bases and 3 bases respectively, with 12 bases between them. The CDR3 has 14 amino acids. This chain's CDR3 is CASSFPGSLYEQYF. The CDR3, as DNA: TGTGCCAGCAGTTTCCCAGGGTCTCTCTACGAGCAGTACTTC.

The rearrangement uses TRBV3-1 (or the pseudogene TRBV3-2) and TRBJ2-6, with TRBD1 as a possible D gene (6 bases). This CDR3 has 16 residues. Germline loops: CDR1 LGHDT, CDR2 YNNKEL (reference sequence). Trimming stripped 3 bases from V and 0 bases from J, with 9 bases between. The CDR3 is CASSQGANSGANVLTF. In DNA, the CDR3 is TGTGCCAGCAGCCAGGGGGCCAACTCTGGGGCCAACGTCCTGACTTTC.

The table lists this clone with a count of one. The chain combines TRBV11-2 with TRBJ2-1, with D possibly matching TRBD1 (5 bases). The length of the CDR3 is 12 residues. V was pared by 4 bases and J by 10 bases, with 11 bases between. Germline values: CDR1 SGHAT, CDR2 FQNNGV. This CDR3 reads CASSSLQVEQFF. The CDR3 region has the DNA TGTGCCAGCAGCTCCTTACAGGTGGAGCAGTTCTTC.

The V gene is TRBV19, the J gene TRBJ1-3; D possibly corresponds to TRBD1 (5 bases). Trimming shortened V by 10 bases and J by 0 bases, and 22 bases separated the two germline ends. This CDR3 has 17 amino acids. The germline V gene encodes CDR1 LNHDA and CDR2 SQIVND (reference sequence). The CDR3 nucleotides are TGTGCCACCACCCGAGTCGGGGGGGGACTCTCTGGAAACACCATATATTTT. Its protein product is CATTRVGGGLSGNTIYF.

The V gene is TRBV25-1, the J gene TRBJ1-3; D is ambiguous. The CDR3 covers 13 residues. Trimming removed 11 bases at V and 0 bases at J, with 11 bases between. The germline V gene has CDR1 MGHDK and CDR2 SYGVNS. This chain's CDR3 is CACRESSGNTIYF. DNA of the CDR3: TGTGCCTGCCGGGAGAGCTCTGGAAACACCATATATTTT.

The chain has TRBV3-1 (or the pseudogene TRBV3-2) and TRBJ1-3; no clear D gene. CDR3 size: 16 residues. Trimming removed 1 base at V and 5 bases at J, with 15 bases between. Germline CDR1 LGHDT, CDR2 YNNKEL (reference sequence). The CDR3 spells CASSQARRPSRNTIYF. The CDR3 DNA sequence: TGTGCCAGCAGCCAAGCCAGGCGTCCGAGCCGAAACACCATATATTTT.

The chain combines TRBV5-4 with TRBJ2-7, with a weak D call TRBD2 (6 bases). This CDR3 contains 14 residues. CDR1 and CDR2 (germline): SGHNT, YYREEE (reference sequence). With 2 bases removed from V and 0 bases from J, the gap between germline ends came to 9 bases. The CDR3 region has the DNA TGTGCCAGCAGCTTCGGGGGTTACTCCTACGAGCAGTACTTC. Translated: CASSFGGYSYEQYF.

V is TRBV10-3 and J is TRBJ2-5, with D possibly TRBD2 on 6 matching bases. The CDR3 length is 13 residues. Germline CDR1 reads ENHRY; CDR2 reads SYGVKD. V was trimmed by 4 bases and J by 5 bases, leaving 11 bases between them. The CDR3 region has the DNA TGTGCCATCAGTGCGGCGGCGGGGGAGACCCAGTACTTC. Translated: CAISAAAGETQYF.